This TCR beta chain was sequenced in a study of spatial heterogeneity in lung cancer. The CDR3 contains 14 residues. Germline CDR1 reads MNHEY; CDR2 reads SMNVEV (reference sequence). V lost 7 bases, J lost 3 bases, and 10 bases lay in between. TCRdb re-called the 5' RACE reads through MiXCR, storing one row per CDR3 protein. The table lists about 85,000 distinct CDR3 sequences, approximately 21% of them singletons, with about 6.8% in the top ten. Noted time point: sample taken at primary tumor resection. The study sequenced unsorted whole RNA from tumor, nontumor lung or frozen PBMC. The chain couples TRBV27 to TRBJ2-6, with D possibly being TRBD1 or TRBD2 (5 bases each). Source: PBMCs, taken at surgery. The clonotype was recovered from a male donor with early-stage non-small cell lung cancer. The CDR3 here is CASTGTNGANVLTF. Written as DNA, the CDR3 is TGTGCCAGCACTGGGACGAATGGGGCCAACGTCCTGACTTTC.